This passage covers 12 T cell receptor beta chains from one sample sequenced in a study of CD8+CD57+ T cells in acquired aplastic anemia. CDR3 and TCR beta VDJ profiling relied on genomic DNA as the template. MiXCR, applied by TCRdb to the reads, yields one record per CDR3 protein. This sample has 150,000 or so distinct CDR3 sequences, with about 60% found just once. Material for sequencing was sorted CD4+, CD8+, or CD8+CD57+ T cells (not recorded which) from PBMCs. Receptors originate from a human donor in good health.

The CDR3 region is CASRDRGSGRGAGELFF. The CDR3 DNA reads TGTGCCAGCAGAGACAGGGGCAGCGGGAGAGGGGCCGGGGAGCTGTTTTTT. J is TRBJ2-2 and V is TRBV7-6; D could derive from TRBD1 or TRBD2 (8 bases each). V lost 6 bases to trimming and J lost 6 bases, with 23 bases between them. The CDR3 is 17 residues long. Germline CDR1 and CDR2: SGHVS and FNYEAQ. The complete variable domain, with remaining parts taken from reference TRBV7-6 and TRBJ2-2, reads GAGVSQSPRYKVTKRGQDVALRCDPISGHVSLYWYRQALGQGPEFLTYFNYEAQQDKSGLPNDRFSAERPEGSISTLTIQRTEQRDSAMYRCASRDRGSGRGAGELFFGEGSRLTVL.

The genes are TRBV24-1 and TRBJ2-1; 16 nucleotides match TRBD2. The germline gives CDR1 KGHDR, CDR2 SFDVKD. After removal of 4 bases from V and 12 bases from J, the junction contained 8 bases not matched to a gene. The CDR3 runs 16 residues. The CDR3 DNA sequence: TGTGCCACCAGTGAATCCGGGACTAGCGGGAGGGCGGCGCAGTTCTTC. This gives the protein CATSESGTSGRAAQFF.

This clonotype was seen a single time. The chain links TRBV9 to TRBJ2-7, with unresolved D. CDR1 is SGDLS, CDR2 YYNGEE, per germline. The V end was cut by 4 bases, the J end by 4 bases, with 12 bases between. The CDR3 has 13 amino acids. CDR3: CASSPSTSYEQYF. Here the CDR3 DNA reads TGTGCCAGCAGCCCATCGACCTCTTACGAGCAGTACTTC.

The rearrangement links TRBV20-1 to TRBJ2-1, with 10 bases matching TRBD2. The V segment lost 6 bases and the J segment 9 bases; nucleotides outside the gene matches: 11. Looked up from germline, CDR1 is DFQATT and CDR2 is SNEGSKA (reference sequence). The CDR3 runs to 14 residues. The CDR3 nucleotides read TGCAGTGCGTCCGGGACTAGCGTTTTGGTTGAGCAGTTCTTC. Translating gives CSASGTSVLVEQFF.

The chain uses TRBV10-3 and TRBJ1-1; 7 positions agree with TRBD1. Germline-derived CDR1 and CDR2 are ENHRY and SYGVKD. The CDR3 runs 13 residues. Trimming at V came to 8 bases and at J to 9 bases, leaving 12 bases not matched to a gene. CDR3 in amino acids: CAISSKGGQKAFF. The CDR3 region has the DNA TGTGCCATCTCCTCGAAGGGGGGACAGAAAGCTTTCTTT.

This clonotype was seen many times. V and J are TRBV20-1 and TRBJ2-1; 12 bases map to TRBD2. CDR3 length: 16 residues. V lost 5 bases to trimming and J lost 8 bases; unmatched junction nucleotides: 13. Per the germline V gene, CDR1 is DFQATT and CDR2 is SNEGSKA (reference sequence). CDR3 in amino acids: CSAVQAGLAGIDEQFF. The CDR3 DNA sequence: TGCAGTGCTGTCCAAGCCGGACTAGCGGGAATTGATGAGCAGTTCTTC.

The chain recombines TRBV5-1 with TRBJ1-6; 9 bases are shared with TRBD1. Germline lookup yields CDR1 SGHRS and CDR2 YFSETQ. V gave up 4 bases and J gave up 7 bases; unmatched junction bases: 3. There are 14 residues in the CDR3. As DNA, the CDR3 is TGCGCCAGCAGCCATGGACAGGGGAATTCACCCCTCCACTTT. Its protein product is CASSHGQGNSPLHF.

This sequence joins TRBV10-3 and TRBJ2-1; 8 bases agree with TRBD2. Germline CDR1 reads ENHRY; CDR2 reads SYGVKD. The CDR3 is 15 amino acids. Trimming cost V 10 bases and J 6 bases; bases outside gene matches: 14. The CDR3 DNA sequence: TGTGCCACGGAGTCCATACGGGGGGGGGGCAATGAGCAGTTCTTC. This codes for CATESIRGGGNEQFF.

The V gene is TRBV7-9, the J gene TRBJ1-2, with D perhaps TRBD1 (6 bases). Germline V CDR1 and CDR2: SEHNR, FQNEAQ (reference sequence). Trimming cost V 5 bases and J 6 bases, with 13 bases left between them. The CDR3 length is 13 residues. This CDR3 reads CASSPAGGNGYTF. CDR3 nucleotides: TGTGCCAGCAGCCCCGCTGGGGGCAATGGCTACACCTTC.

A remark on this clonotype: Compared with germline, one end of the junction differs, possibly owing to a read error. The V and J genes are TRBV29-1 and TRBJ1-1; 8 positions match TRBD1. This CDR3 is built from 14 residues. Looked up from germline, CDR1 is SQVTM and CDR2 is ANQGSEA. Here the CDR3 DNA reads TGCAGCGTAGACCGGACAGGGATGAACAATGAAGCTTTCTTT. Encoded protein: CSVDRTGMNNEAFF.

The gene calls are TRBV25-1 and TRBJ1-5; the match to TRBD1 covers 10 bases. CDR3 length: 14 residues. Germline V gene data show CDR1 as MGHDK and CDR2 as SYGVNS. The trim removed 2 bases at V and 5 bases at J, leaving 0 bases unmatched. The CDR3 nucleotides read TGTGCCAGCAGTGAAGACAGGGGGCATCAGCCCCAGCATTTT. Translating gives CASSEDRGHQPQHF. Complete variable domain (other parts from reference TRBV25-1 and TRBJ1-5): EADIYQTPRYLVIGTGKKITLECSQTMGHDKMYWYQQDPGMELHLIHYSYGVNSTEKGDLSSESTVSRIRTEHFPLTLESARPSHTSQYLCASSEDRGHQPQHFGDGTRLSIL.

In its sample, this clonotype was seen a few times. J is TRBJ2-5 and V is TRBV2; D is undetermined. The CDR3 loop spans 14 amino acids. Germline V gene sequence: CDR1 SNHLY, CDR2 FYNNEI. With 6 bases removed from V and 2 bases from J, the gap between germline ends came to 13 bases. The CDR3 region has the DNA TGTGCCAGCAGCAGCCTTAGGCGGCAAGAGACCCAGTACTTC. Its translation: CASSSLRRQETQYF.